Following are 31 T cell receptor beta chains from one sample sequenced in a study of cytomegalovirus exposure and HLA in healthy donors. In the PCR, 60 Vbeta and 13 Jbeta primers were used. Profiled with immunoSEQ multiplex PCR; TCRdb holds only in-frame clones, not every one. Of about 130,000 clones listed, about 78% are singletons. Sequencing was done on a sample of PBMCs. Every receptor here comes from a human donor in good health.

This clone has just one count. The genes are TRBV7-6 and TRBJ2-2; 12 bases are shared with TRBD2. The CDR3 totals 18 residues. Trimming at V came to 3 bases and at J to 3 bases, leaving 8 bases not matched to a gene. Germline lookup yields CDR1 SGHVS and CDR2 FNYEAQ. The DNA of the CDR3 is TGTGCCAGCAGCTTGCTAGCGGGGGGGCCGGGTCACACCGGGGAGCTGTTTTTT. As protein: CASSLLAGGPGHTGELFF.

This rearrangement joins TRBV19 to TRBJ1-1, with TRBD1 matching over 8 bases. J gave up 5 bases and V 5 bases, and 7 bases lay outside the gene matches. There are 14 residues in the CDR3. Germline V lookup: CDR1 LNHDA, CDR2 SQIVND (reference sequence). CDR3 in DNA: TGTGCCAGTAGTGTTTTGACAGGGGAGACTGAAGCTTTCTTT. Translation gives CASSVLTGETEAFF. The full variable domain, completed using reference TRBV19 and TRBJ1-1, is DGGITQSPKYLFRKEGQNVTLSCEQNLNHDAMYWYRQDPGQGLRLIYYSQIVNDFQKGDIAEGYSVSREKKESFPLTVTSAQKNPTAFYLCASSVLTGETEAFFGQGTRLTVV.

A note on this clone: A much larger clone is a single base away; this may be a read error. The chain employs TRBV7-2 and TRBJ2-7, with D possibly being TRBD1 (5 bases). Trimming stripped 5 bases from V and 3 bases from J, with 8 bases between. Germline CDR1 reads SGHTA; CDR2 reads FQGNSA. The CDR3 loop spans 12 amino acids. In DNA, the CDR3 is TGTGCCAGCAGCACGGACAACTACGAGCAGTACTTC. Amino acids: CASSTDNYEQYF.

The chain joins TRBV6-1 to TRBJ2-1; 12 bases match TRBD2. Germline values: CDR1 MNHNS, CDR2 SASEGT. The CDR3 runs 16 residues. V shed 4 bases and J 6 bases; nucleotides not matched to a gene: 7. Written as DNA, the CDR3 is TGTGCCAGCAGTGCACTAGCGGGGGGAATAGTCAATGAGCAGTTCTTC. Residues: CASSALAGGIVNEQFF.

The CDR3 DNA is TGTGCCTGGAGTGGGGGGGGCGAAACAGATACGCAGTATTTT. This codes for CAWSGGGETDTQYF. V usage is TRBV30 and J usage is TRBJ2-3, with TRBD2 as a possible D gene (7 bases). The CDR3 is made up of 14 amino acids. V dropped 1 base and J dropped 3 bases, with 11 bases sitting between them. In germline, CDR1 is GTSNPN, CDR2 SVGIG (reference sequence).

The genes are TRBV5-4 and TRBJ2-3, with TRBD1 matching over 8 bases. V was clipped by 0 bases and J by 4 bases; unmatched bases: 7. Germline CDR1 SGHNT, CDR2 YYREEE (reference sequence). CDR3 length: 16 amino acids. This CDR3 is CASSLGGQGAADTQYF. The CDR3 coding sequence is TGTGCCAGCAGCTTGGGGGGCCAGGGGGCGGCAGATACGCAGTATTTT.

This chain uses TRBV2 with TRBJ1-6, with a weak D call TRBD1 (5 bases). V was pared by 6 bases and J by 7 bases, with 13 bases between. Germline CDR1 SNHLY, CDR2 FYNNEI. The length of the CDR3 is 14 residues. The CDR3 coding sequence is TGTGCCAGCAGCCCAGGGAGGGGCAATTCACCCCTCCACTTT. It is translated as CASSPGRGNSPLHF.

The chain carries TRBV27 and TRBJ2-2; no definite D call. The CDR3 extends over 13 amino acids. The germline CDR1 and CDR2 sequences are MNHEY and SMNVEV (reference sequence). V was shortened by 3 bases and J by 7 bases, with 9 bases between the two germline ends. For the CDR3, the DNA is TGTGCCAGCAGTTTTATGAGTGGCGGGGAGCTGTTTTTT. Translated, it gives CASSFMSGGELFF.

The J gene is TRBJ2-1, the V gene TRBV7-9, with TRBD2 as a possible D gene (6 bases). CDR3 size: 16 residues. The V end was cut by 5 bases, the J end by 2 bases, with 16 bases between. Per germline, CDR1 SEHNR and CDR2 FQNEAQ (reference sequence). The DNA of the CDR3 is TGTGCCAGCAGCCGCACTCTTAGCGGCACCTACAATGAGCAGTTCTTC. This gives the protein CASSRTLSGTYNEQFF.

The chain employs TRBV6-5 and TRBJ2-7, with D uncertain. V was cut by 6 bases and J by 7 bases, with 16 bases left in between. Germline CDR1 MNHEY, CDR2 SVGAGI. The CDR3 totals 13 residues. The CDR3 reads CASSRFGSREQYF. The CDR3 DNA follows: TGTGCCAGCAGCCGGTTTGGGTCTAGGGAGCAGTACTTC.

This clone was counted only a few times. This rearrangement joins TRBV7-9 to TRBJ2-3, with D possibly being TRBD2 (5 bases). CDR1 is SEHNR, CDR2 FQNEAQ, per germline (reference sequence). The CDR3 covers 14 residues. Trimming shortened V by 3 bases and J by 2 bases, and 9 bases separated the two germline ends. CDR3 sequence reads: CASSFPRDTDTQYF. CDR3 DNA: TGTGCCAGCAGCTTTCCCCGGGACACAGATACGCAGTATTTT.

This chain joins TRBV10-3 and TRBJ2-3; possibly TRBD1 for D (5 bases). The V and J ends lost 6 bases and 0 bases respectively, with 16 bases between them. Per germline, CDR1 ENHRY and CDR2 SYGVKD. There are 16 residues in the CDR3. This chain's CDR3 is CAIRSGSTSSTDTQYF. The CDR3 DNA reads as TGTGCCATCAGATCAGGGTCAACTTCTAGCACAGATACGCAGTATTTT.

This chain joins TRBV19 and TRBJ1-2; TRBD1 matches 9 bases. J was trimmed by 2 bases and V by 6 bases; bases with no gene match: 4. This CDR3 contains 14 residues. Per the germline V gene, CDR1 is LNHDA and CDR2 is SQIVND (reference sequence). The CDR3 protein is CASSRDRGNYGYTF. The CDR3 DNA reads TGTGCCAGTAGCCGCGACAGGGGGAACTATGGCTACACCTTC.

The chain recombines TRBV10-3 with TRBJ1-2; D gene ambiguous. V shed 4 bases and J shed 7 bases, with 13 bases lying between them. The germline CDR1 and CDR2 sequences are ENHRY and SYGVKD. The CDR3 loop spans 13 amino acids. The CDR3 nucleotides are TGTGCCATCAGTGGGGCAGCCTCACTTGGCTACACCTTC. Protein product: CAISGAASLGYTF.

J is TRBJ2-5 and V is TRBV6-5; 9 nucleotides match TRBD2. Germline V gene lookup returns CDR1 MNHEY and CDR2 SVGAGI. Losses at the gene ends were 2 bases for V and 11 bases for J; bases not matched to a gene: 6. There are 13 residues in the CDR3. CDR3 loop: CASSYGLAGPQYF. CDR3 coding DNA: TGTGCCAGCAGTTACGGGCTAGCGGGGCCTCAGTACTTC.

V and J are TRBV4-3 and TRBJ2-6; 9 bases are a match to TRBD1. The CDR3 consists of 16 residues. With V trimmed by 2 bases and J by 3 bases, 2 bases remained unmatched. Germline CDR1 is LGHNA and CDR2 is YSLEER. The chain's CDR3 is CASSQRTGVGANVLTF. In DNA, the CDR3 is TGCGCCAGCAGCCAAAGGACAGGGGTTGGGGCCAACGTCCTGACTTTC.

This chain uses TRBV27 with TRBJ2-1; perhaps TRBD2 as D (5 bases). CDR1 and CDR2 from the germline V gene are MNHEY and SMNVEV (reference sequence). The CDR3 is 14 amino acids. Trimming stripped 2 bases from V and 4 bases from J, with 9 bases between. The CDR3 coding sequence is TGTGCCAGCAGTTTAGTGGGAGCTTACAATGAGCAGTTCTTC. It yields the protein CASSLVGAYNEQFF.

The chain has TRBV27 and TRBJ1-5; 8 bases map to TRBD1. Germline values: CDR1 MNHEY, CDR2 SMNVEV (reference sequence). The trim removed 6 bases at V and 5 bases at J, leaving 6 bases unmatched. CDR3 size: 14 residues. CDR3 sequence (DNA): TGTGCCAGCAGCGCCGGGACAGGTTATCAGCCCCAGCATTTT. This encodes CASSAGTGYQPQHF.

The chain is built from TRBV6-5 and TRBJ2-5; a weak D match, TRBD1 (6 bases). Per the germline V gene, CDR1 is MNHEY and CDR2 is SVGAGI. Trimming stripped 5 bases from V and 4 bases from J, with 11 bases between. CDR3 size: 13 residues. The CDR3 reads CASSLGQRETQYF. Written as DNA, the CDR3 is TGTGCCAGCAGTCTAGGACAGAGAGAGACCCAGTACTTC.

The chain is built from TRBV7-2 and TRBJ1-3; D possibly corresponds to TRBD1 (6 bases). Trimming removed 2 bases from V and 0 bases from J, with 11 bases in between. The CDR3 totals 16 residues. Germline-derived CDR1 and CDR2 are SGHTA and FQGNSA. As DNA, the CDR3 is TGTGCCAGCAGCTTACAGGGGCCGAGCTCTGGAAACACCATATATTTT. This codes for CASSLQGPSSGNTIYF.

The CDR3 protein is CASSSTTGNGNTEAFF. The CDR3 bases are TGTGCCAGCAGCTCCACGACAGGGAACGGTAACACTGAAGCTTTCTTT. The chain is built from TRBV7-9 and TRBJ1-1, with 7 bases matching TRBD1. Trimming cost V 4 bases and J 2 bases; bases outside gene matches: 10. There are 16 residues in the CDR3. Germline loops: CDR1 SEHNR, CDR2 FQNEAQ (reference sequence).

This sequence joins TRBV6-5 and TRBJ1-2; unclear D gene. Trimming left V 2 bases short and J 0 bases short, with 10 bases between. Germline CDR1 reads MNHEY; CDR2 reads SVGAGI. The CDR3 consists of 15 residues. The CDR3 DNA sequence: TGTGCCAGCAGTTACCTCGGGGTCCCTAACTATGGCTACACCTTC. Translating it yields CASSYLGVPNYGYTF.

This chain joins TRBV5-6 and TRBJ1-2; D is perhaps TRBD1 (6 bases). V dropped 4 bases and J dropped 8 bases, with 9 bases sitting between them. This CDR3 is 11 amino acids long. Germline V CDR1 and CDR2: SGHDT, YYEEEE. The CDR3, as DNA: TGTGCCAGCAGCCGACAGGCAGGCTACACCTTC. Its translation is CASSRQAGYTF.

The chain links TRBV6-6 to TRBJ2-7; possible D gene TRBD1, 6 bases. V gave up 8 bases and J gave up 3 bases, with 11 bases separating them. Germline CDR1 is MNHNY and CDR2 is SVGAGI (reference sequence). The CDR3 extends over 12 amino acids. The CDR3 is CASGQGIYEQYF. CDR3 DNA: TGTGCCAGCGGCCAGGGGATCTACGAGCAGTACTTC.

This rearrangement joins TRBV19 to TRBJ2-7; 10 nucleotides align to TRBD1. CDR1 and CDR2 from the germline V gene are LNHDA and SQIVND (reference sequence). The CDR3 is 14 residues long. V shed 2 bases, J shed 6 bases, and the junction held 4 bases outside the gene matches. CDR3: CASSIMGTGAEQYF. The CDR3 region has the DNA TGTGCCAGTAGTATAATGGGGACAGGGGCCGAGCAGTACTTC.

The chain is built from TRBV28 and TRBJ1-2; D remains ambiguous. The germline V gene has CDR1 MDHEN and CDR2 SYDVKM. This CDR3 is 14 amino acids long. V dropped 2 bases and J dropped 8 bases, with 15 bases sitting between them. Here the CDR3 reads CASSLNPVSWGYTF. In DNA, the CDR3 is TGTGCCAGCAGTTTAAATCCAGTCAGTTGGGGCTACACCTTC.

This clone was counted a few times. The chain carries TRBV19 and TRBJ1-1; a weak D match, TRBD1 (5 bases). Per germline, CDR1 LNHDA and CDR2 SQIVND (reference sequence). CDR3 size: 15 residues. V was cut by 3 bases and J by 5 bases, with 16 bases left in between. The CDR3 coding sequence is TGTGCCAGTAGTATTTTTTATGGGGGGAATACTGAAGCTTTCTTT. It translates to CASSIFYGGNTEAFF.

This clone is a singleton in its sample. The chain is built from TRBV9 and TRBJ2-5, with 13 bases fitting TRBD2. This CDR3 is 16 amino acids long. Germline V gives CDR1 SGDLS, CDR2 YYNGEE. With V trimmed by 4 bases and J by 1 base, 4 bases remained unmatched. Here the CDR3 reads CASSSGLAGFQETQYF. The CDR3 region has the DNA TGTGCCAGCAGCTCGGGACTAGCGGGATTCCAAGAGACCCAGTACTTC.

This clone showed up just a few times. CDR3 residues: CASSSKDLVEKLFF. The DNA for the CDR3 is TGTGCCAGCAGCTCGAAAGACTTGGTTGAAAAACTGTTTTTT. This chain joins TRBV11-2 and TRBJ1-4; D is uncertain. This CDR3 is built from 14 residues. The germline gives CDR1 SGHAT, CDR2 FQNNGV. V lost 4 bases, J lost 7 bases, and 13 bases lay in between.

This clone occurred once. The CDR3 sequence: CASSLVVRGGTGELFF. The CDR3 DNA is TGTGCCAGCAGCTTAGTGGTGCGGGGGGGTACCGGGGAGCTGTTTTTT. The chain is built from TRBV7-2 and TRBJ2-2, with TRBD2 identical over 9 bases. V lost 1 base and J lost 5; bases outside the gene matches: 5. The CDR3 totals 16 residues. Germline V gives CDR1 SGHTA, CDR2 FQGNSA.

The chain uses TRBV5-1 and TRBJ1-2; 9 positions match TRBD1. The V and J ends lost 4 bases and 8 bases, in that order; junction bases with no gene match: 9. The CDR3 extends over 14 amino acids. The germline CDR1 and CDR2 sequences are SGHRS and YFSETQ. Here the CDR3 reads CASSEVGTGNGYTF. In DNA form, the CDR3 reads TGCGCCAGCAGCGAAGTTGGGACAGGGAACGGCTACACCTTC.